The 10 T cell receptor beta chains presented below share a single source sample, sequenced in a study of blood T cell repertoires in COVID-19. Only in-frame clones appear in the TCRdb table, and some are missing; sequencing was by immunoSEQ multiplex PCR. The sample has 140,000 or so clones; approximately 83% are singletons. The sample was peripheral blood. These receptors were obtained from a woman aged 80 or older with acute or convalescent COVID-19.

CDR3 bases: TGTGCCAGCAGCCCTTCGAACACCGGGGAGCTGTTTTTT. Its protein product is CASSPSNTGELFF. V and J are TRBV5-4 and TRBJ2-2, with D uncertain. This CDR3 comprises 13 residues. CDR1 is SGHNT, CDR2 YYREEE, per germline (reference sequence). Trimming took 4 bases from V and 0 from J, leaving 4 bases between them.

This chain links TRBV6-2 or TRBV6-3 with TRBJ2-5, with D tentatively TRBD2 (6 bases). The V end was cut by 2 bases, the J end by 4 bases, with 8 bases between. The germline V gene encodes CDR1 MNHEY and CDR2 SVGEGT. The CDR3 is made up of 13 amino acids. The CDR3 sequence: CASSYLGGETQYF. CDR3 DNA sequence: TGTGCCAGCAGTTACCTCGGGGGAGAGACCCAGTACTTC.

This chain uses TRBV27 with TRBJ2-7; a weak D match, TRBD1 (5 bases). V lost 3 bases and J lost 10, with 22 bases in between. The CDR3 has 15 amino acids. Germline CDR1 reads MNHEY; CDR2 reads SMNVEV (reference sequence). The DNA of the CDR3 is TGTGCCAGCAGTTTTCGACTGGGGCGGCTCCTGGGACAGTACTTC. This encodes CASSFRLGRLLGQYF.

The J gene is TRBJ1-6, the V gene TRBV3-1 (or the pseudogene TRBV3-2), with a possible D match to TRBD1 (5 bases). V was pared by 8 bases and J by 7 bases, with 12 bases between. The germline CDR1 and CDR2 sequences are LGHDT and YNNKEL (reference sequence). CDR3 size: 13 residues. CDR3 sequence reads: CASSRGTNSPLHF. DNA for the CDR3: TGTGCCAGCTCAAGGGGTACGAATTCACCCCTCCACTTT.

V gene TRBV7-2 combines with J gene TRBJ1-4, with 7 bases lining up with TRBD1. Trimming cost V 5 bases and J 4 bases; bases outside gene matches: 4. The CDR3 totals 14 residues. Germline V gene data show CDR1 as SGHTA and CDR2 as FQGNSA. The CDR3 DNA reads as TGTGCCAGCAGCCGGGACAGTCGTAATGAAAAACTGTTTTTT. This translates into CASSRDSRNEKLFF.

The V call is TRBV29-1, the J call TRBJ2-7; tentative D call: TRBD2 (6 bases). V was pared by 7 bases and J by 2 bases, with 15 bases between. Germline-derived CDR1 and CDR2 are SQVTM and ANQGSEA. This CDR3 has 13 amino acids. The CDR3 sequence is CSALVTRAYEQYF. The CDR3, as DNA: TGCAGCGCCCTCGTGACTAGAGCCTACGAGCAGTACTTC.

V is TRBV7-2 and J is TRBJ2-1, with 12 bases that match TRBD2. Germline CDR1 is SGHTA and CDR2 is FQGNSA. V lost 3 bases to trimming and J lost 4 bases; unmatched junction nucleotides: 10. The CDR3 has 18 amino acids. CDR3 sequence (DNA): TGTGCCAGCAGCTTCTTAAAACTAGCGGGGGGATCATACAATGAGCAGTTCTTC. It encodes CASSFLKLAGGSYNEQFF.

The CDR3 loop is CAWSDGSATQNYGYTF. The DNA of the CDR3 is TGTGCCTGGAGTGATGGGTCCGCGACTCAAAACTATGGCTACACCTTC. V usage is TRBV30 and J usage is TRBJ1-2; no firm D call. The V end was cut by 1 base, the J end by 2 bases, with 17 bases between. Germline CDR1 reads GTSNPN; CDR2 reads SVGIG (reference sequence). The CDR3 is 16 amino acids. The variable domain in full, with the rest retrieved from reference TRBV30 and TRBJ1-2, is SQTIHQWPATLVQPVGSPLSLECTVEGTSNPNLYWYRQAAGRGLQLLFYSVGIGQISSEVPQNLSASRPQDRQFILSSKKLLLSDSGFYLCAWSDGSATQNYGYTFGSGTRLTVV.

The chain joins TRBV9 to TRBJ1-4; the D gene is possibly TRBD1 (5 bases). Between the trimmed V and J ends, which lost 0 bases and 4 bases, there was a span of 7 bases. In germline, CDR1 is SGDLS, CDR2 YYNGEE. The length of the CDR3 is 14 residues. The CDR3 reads CASSVGQSNEKLFF. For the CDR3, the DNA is TGTGCCAGCAGCGTAGGACAGAGTAATGAAAAACTGTTTTTT. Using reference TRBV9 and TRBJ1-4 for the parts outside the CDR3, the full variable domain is DSGVTQTPKHLITATGQRVTLRCSPRSGDLSVYWYQQSLDQGLQFLIQYYNGEERAKGNILERFSAQQFPDLHSELNLSSLELGDSALYFCASSVGQSNEKLFFGSGTQLSVL.

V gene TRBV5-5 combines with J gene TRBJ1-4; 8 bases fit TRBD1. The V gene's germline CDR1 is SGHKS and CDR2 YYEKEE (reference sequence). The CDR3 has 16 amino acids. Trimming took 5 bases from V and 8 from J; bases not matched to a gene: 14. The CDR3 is CASSGGRGHRYEKLFF. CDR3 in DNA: TGTGCCAGCAGTGGGGGCAGGGGGCATCGGTACGAAAAACTGTTTTTT.